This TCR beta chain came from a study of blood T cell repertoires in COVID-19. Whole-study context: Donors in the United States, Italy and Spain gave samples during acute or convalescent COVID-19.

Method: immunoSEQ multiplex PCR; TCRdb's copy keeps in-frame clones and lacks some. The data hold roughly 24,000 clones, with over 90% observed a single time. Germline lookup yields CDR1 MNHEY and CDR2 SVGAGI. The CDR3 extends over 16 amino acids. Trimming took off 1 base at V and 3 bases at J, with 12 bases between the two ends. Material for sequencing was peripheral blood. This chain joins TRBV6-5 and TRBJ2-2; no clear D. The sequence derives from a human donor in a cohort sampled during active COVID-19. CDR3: CASSYLAASHTGELFF. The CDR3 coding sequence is TGTGCCAGCAGTTACTTAGCAGCCAGCCACACCGGGGAGCTGTTTTTT.